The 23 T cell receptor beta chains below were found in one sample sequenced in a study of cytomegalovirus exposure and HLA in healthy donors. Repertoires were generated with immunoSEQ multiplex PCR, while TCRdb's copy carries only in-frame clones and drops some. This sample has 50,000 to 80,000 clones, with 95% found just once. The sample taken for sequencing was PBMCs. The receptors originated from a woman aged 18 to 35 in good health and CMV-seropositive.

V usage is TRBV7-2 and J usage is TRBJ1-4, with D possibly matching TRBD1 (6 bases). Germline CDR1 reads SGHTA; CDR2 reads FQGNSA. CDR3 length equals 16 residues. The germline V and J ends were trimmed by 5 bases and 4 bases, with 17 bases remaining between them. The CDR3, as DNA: TGTGCCAGCAGCCGTCAGGGGCAGGGCTTTAATGAAAAACTGTTTTTT. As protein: CASSRQGQGFNEKLFF.

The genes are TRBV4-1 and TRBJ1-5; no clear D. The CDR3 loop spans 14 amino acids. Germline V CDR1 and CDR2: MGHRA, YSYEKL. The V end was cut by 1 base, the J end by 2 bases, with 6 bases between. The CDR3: CASSQGQGNQPQHF. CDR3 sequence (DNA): TGCGCCAGCAGCCAAGGTCAGGGCAATCAGCCCCAGCATTTT.

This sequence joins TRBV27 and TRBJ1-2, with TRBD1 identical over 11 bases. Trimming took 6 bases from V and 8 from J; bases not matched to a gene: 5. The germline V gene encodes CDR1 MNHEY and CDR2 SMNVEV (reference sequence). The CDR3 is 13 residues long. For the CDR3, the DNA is TGTGCCAGCAGCCTAGGGACAGGGGGAGGCTACACCTTC. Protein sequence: CASSLGTGGGYTF.

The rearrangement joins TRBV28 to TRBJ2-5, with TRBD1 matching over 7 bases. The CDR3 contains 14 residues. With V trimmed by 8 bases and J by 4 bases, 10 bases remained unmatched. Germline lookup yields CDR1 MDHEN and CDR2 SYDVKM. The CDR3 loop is CASAEAGGRETQYF. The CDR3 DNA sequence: TGTGCCAGCGCCGAGGCAGGGGGTAGAGAGACCCAGTACTTC.

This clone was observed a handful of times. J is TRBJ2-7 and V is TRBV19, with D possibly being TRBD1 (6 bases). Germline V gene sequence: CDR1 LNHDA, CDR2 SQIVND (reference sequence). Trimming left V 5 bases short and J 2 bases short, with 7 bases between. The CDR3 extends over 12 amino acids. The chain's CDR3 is CASSPGAYEQYF. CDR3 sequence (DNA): TGTGCCAGTAGTCCAGGGGCCTACGAGCAGTACTTC.

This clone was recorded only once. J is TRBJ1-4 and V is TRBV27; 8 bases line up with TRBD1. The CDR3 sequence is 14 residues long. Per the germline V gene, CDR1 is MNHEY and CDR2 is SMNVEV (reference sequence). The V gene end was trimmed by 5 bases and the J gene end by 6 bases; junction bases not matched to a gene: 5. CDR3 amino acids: CASSVQGGDEKLFF. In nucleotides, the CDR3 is TGTGCCAGCAGTGTACAGGGGGGGGATGAAAAACTGTTTTTT. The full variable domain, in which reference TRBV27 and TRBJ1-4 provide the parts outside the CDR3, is EAQVTQNPRYLITVTGKKLTVTCSQNMNHEYMSWYRQDPGLGLRQIYYSMNVEVTDKGDVPEGYKVSRKEKRNFPLILESPSPNQTSLYFCASSVQGGDEKLFFGSGTQLSVL.

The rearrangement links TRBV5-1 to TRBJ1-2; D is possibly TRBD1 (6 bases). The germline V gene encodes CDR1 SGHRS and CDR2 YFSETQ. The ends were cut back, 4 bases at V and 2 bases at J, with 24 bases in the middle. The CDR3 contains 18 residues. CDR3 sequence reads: CASSPRQVPAFVNYGYTF. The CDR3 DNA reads TGCGCCAGCAGCCCAAGACAGGTACCGGCTTTTGTCAACTATGGCTACACCTTC.

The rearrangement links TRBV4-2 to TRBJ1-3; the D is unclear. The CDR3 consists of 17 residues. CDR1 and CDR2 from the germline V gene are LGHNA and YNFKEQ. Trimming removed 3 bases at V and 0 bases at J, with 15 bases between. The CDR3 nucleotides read TGTGCCAGCAGCCACGATATGTGGTCGGTCTCTGGAAACACCATATATTTT. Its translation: CASSHDMWSVSGNTIYF.

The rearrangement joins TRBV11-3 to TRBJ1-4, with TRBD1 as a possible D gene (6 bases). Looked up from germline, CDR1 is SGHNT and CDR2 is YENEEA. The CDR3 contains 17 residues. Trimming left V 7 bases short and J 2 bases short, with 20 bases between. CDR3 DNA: TGTGCCAGCACCGTCTCCCAAGGGGGTAGGACTAATGAAAAACTGTTTTTT. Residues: CASTVSQGGRTNEKLFF.

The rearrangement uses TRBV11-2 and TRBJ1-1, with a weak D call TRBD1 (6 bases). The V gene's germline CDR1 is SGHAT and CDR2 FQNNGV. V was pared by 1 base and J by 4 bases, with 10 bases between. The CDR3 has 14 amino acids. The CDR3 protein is CASSLGSGATEAFF. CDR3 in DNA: TGTGCCAGCAGCTTAGGCTCAGGGGCCACTGAAGCTTTCTTT. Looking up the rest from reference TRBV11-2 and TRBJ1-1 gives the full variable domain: EAGVAQSPRYKIIEKRQSVAFWCNPISGHATLYWYQQILGQGPKLLIQFQNNGVVDDSQLPKDRFSAERLKGVDSTLKIQPAKLEDSAVYLCASSLGSGATEAFFGQGTRLTVV.

CDR3: CASSSGDRAFGNQPQHF. The CDR3 DNA is TGTGCCAGCAGTTCCGGGGACAGGGCGTTTGGCAATCAGCCCCAGCATTTT. The chain is built from TRBV27 and TRBJ1-5, with 9 positions matching TRBD1. V trimming: 4 bases; J trimming: 2 bases; junction bases outside the gene matches: 9. CDR1 MNHEY and CDR2 SMNVEV come from the germline V gene (reference sequence). The CDR3 is 17 amino acids.

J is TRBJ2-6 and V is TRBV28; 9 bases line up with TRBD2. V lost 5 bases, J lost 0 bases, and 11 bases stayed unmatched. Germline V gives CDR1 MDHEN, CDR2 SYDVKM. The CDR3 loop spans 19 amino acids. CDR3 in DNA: TGTGCCAGCAGTCGCTCCCCGGCGCGGGAGGGCTCTGGGGCCAACGTCCTGACTTTC. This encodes CASSRSPAREGSGANVLTF.

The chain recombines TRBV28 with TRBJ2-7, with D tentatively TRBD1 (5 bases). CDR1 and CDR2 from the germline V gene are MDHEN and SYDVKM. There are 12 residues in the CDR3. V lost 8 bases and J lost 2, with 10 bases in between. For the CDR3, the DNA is TGTGCCAGCTTAGACAGCGCCTACGAGCAGTACTTC. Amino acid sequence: CASLDSAYEQYF.

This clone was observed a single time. CDR3 loop: CASRRDRGDAQYF. CDR3 nucleotides: TGTGCCAGCCGAAGGGACAGGGGAGACGCGCAGTACTTC. This chain joins TRBV2 and TRBJ2-7, with 10 bases that match TRBD1. Germline lookup yields CDR1 SNHLY and CDR2 FYNNEI. The V segment lost 8 bases and the J segment 9 bases; nucleotides outside the gene matches: 10. This CDR3 is 13 amino acids long.

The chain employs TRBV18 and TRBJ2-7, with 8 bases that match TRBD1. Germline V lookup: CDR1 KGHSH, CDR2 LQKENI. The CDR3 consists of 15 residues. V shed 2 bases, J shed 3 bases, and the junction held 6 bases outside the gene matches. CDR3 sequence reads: CASSPETGVFYEQYF. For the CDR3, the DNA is TGTGCCAGCTCACCAGAGACAGGGGTTTTCTACGAGCAGTACTTC.

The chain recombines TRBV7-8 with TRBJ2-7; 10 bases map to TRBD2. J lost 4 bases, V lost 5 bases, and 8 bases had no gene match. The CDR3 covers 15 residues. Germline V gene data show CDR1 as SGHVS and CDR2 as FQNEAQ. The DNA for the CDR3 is TGTGCCAGCAGCCCAGAAACTAGCGGGGAATACGAGCAGTACTTC. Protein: CASSPETSGEYEQYF. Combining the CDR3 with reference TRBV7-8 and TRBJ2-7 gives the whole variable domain GAGVSQSPRYKVAKRGQDVALRCDPISGHVSLFWYQQALGQGPEFLTYFQNEAQLDKSGLPSDRFFAERPEGSVSTLKIQRTQQEDSAVYLCASSPETSGEYEQYFGPGTRLTVT.

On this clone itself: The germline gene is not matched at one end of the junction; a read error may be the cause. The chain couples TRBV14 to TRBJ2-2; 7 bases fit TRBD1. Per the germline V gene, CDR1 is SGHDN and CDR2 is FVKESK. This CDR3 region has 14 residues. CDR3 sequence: CASSQGGAAGELFF. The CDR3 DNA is TGTGCCAGCAGTCAAGGGGGCGCCGCCGGGGAGCTGTTTTTT.

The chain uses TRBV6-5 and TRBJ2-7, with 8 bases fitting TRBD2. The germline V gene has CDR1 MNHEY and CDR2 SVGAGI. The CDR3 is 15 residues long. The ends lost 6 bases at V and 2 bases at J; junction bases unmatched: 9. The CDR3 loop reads CASRVDTGLAYEQYF. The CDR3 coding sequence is TGTGCCAGCAGAGTTGACACGGGACTAGCCTACGAGCAGTACTTC.

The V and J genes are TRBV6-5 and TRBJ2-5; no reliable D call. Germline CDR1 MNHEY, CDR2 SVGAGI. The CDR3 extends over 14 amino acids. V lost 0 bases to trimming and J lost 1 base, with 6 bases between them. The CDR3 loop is CASSYSGPQETQYF. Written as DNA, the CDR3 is TGTGCCAGCAGTTACTCTGGGCCCCAAGAGACCCAGTACTTC.

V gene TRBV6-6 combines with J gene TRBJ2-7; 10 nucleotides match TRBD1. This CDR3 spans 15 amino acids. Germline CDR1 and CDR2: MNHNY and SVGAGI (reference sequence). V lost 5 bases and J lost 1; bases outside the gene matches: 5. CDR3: CASSPRQGASYEQYF. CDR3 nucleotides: TGTGCCAGCAGTCCGAGACAGGGGGCTTCCTACGAGCAGTACTTC.

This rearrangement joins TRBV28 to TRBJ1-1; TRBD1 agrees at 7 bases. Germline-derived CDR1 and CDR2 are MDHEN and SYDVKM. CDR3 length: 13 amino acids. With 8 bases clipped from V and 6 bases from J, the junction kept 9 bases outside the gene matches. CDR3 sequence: CASLRQGRAEAFF. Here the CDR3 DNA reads TGTGCCAGCTTAAGACAGGGTCGGGCTGAAGCTTTCTTT.

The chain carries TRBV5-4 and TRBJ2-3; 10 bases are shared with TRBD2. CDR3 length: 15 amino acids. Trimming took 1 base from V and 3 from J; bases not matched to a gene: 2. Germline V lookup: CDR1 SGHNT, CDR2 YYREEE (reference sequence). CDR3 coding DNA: TGTGCCAGCAGCTTGACTAGCGGGATTACAGATACGCAGTATTTT. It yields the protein CASSLTSGITDTQYF. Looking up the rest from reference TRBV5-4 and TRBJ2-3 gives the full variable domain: ETGVTQSPTHLIKTRGQQVTLRCSSQSGHNTVSWYQQALGQGPQFIFQYYREEENGRGNFPPRFSGLQFPNYSSELNVNALELDDSALYLCASSLTSGITDTQYFGPGTRLTVL.

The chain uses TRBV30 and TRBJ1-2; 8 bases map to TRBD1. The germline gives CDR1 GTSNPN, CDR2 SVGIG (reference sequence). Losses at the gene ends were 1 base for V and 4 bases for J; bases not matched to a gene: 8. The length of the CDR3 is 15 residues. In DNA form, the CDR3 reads TGTGCCTGGAGTGAACCTGCAGGGGGCTTCTATGGCTACACCTTC. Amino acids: CAWSEPAGGFYGYTF.